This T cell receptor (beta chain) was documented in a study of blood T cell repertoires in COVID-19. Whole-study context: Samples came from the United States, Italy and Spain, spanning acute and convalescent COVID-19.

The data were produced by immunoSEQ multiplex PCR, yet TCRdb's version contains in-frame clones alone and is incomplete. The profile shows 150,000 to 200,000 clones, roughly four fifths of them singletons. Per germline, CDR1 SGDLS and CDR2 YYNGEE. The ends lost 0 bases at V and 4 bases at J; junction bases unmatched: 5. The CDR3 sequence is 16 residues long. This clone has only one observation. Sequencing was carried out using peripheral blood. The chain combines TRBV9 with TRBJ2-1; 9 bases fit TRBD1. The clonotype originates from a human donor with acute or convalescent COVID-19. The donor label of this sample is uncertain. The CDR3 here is CASSVAEGTGYNEQFF. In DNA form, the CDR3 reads TGTGCCAGCAGCGTAGCTGAAGGGACAGGGTACAATGAGCAGTTCTTC.